This T cell receptor beta chain was identified during a study of blood T cell repertoires in COVID-19. The wider study: Sites across the United States, Italy and Spain contributed samples from acute and convalescent COVID-19. T cells, B-cell-depleted T cells, or PBMCs supplied cDNA or gDNA.

The CDR3 length is 20 residues. CDR1 and CDR2 from the germline V gene are SGHRS and YFSETQ. V lost 0 bases to trimming and J lost 0 bases; unmatched junction nucleotides: 13. As handled by the study authors: Estimation of nucleated cell counts relied on the amplification of reference gene primers. Assay used: immunoSEQ multiplex PCR; TCRdb lists only in-frame clones, some missing. V and J calls and clone size follow that table, whereas D and trimming were derived from the DNA. The profile covers some 180,000 clones, with more than 65% appearing a single time and approximately 13% taken by the ten largest.

The chain is built from TRBV5-1 and TRBJ2-4, with TRBD1 matching 9 bases. The source of this sequence is a human donor in a cohort sampled during active COVID-19. Specimen: peripheral blood. CDR3 protein: CASSLAGETGGYLAKNIQYF. DNA for the CDR3: TGCGCCAGCAGCTTGGCCGGGGAGACAGGGGGATACCTAGCCAAAAACATTCAGTACTTC.